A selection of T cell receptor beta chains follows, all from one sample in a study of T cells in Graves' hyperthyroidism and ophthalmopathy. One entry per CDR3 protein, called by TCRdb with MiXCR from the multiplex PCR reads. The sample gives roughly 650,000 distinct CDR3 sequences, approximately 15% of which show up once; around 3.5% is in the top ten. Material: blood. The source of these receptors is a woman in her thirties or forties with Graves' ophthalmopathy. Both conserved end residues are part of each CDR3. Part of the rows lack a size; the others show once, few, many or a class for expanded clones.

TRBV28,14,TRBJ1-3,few,CASTSDLSGNTIYF
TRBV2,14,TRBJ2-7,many,CASKGTFLSYEQYF
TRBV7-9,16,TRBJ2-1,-,CASSLREALSKHEQFF
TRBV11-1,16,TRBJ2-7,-,CASSLGTSGRYYEQYF
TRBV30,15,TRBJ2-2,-,CACPGLAGDTGELFF
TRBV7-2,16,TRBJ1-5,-,CASSLTQGRSNQPQHF
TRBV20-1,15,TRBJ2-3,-,CSASRRGGGGDTQYF
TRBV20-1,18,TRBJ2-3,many,CSARDPEGRDLVSDTQYF
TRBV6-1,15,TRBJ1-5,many,CASRSPGRTNQPQHF
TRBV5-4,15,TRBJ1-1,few,CASSLDPPTNSEAFF
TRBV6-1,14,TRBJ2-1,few,CASSFGLSYNEQFF
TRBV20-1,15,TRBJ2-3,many,CSARVRAGFTDTQYF
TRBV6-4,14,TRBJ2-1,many,CASSGGGDHNEQFF
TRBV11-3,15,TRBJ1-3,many,CASSFLPRTGHTIYF
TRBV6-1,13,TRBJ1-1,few,CASSEVGPRGAFF
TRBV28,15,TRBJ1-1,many,CASSWKGQGNTEAFF
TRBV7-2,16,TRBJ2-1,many,CASRQTGTSGRSEQFF
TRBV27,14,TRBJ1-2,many,CASSTDRGRWGYTF
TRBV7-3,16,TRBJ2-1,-,CASSLGTSGIGDEQFF
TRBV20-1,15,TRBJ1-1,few,CSARDRRNMNTEAFF
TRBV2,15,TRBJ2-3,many,CASSGRLVATDTQYF
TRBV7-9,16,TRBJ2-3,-,CASSFIGTGLTDTQYF
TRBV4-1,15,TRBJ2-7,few,CASSQEYRSSYEQYF
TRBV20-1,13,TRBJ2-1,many,CSATDTLHNEQFF
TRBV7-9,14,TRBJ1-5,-,CASSTQGSGQPQHF
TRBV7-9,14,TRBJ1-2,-,CASSDGQGASGYTF
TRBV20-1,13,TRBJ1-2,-,CSARKGESYGYTF
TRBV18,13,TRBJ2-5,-,CASSGRGGETQYF
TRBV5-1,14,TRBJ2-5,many,CASSGQGVQETQYF
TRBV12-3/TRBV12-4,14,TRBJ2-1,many,CASMGSGSWDEQFF
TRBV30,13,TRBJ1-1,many,CAWGKGLDTEAFF
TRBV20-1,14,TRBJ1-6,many,CSAKLAGNNSPLHF